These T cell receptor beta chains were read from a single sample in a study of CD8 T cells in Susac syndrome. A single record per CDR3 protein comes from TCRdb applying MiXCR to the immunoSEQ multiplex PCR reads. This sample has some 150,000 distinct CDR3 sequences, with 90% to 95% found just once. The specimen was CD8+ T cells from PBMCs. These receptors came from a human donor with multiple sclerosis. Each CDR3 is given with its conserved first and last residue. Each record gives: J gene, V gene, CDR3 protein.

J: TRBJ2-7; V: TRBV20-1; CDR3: CSAPRYGGAYAQYF
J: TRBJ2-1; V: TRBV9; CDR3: CASSVEGGSRYEQFF
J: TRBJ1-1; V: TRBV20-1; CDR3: CSARGRMNTEAFF
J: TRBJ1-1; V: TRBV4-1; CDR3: CASSQANTEAFF
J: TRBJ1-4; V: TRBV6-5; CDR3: CASGTGDRGEKLFF
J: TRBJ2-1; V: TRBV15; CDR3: CATSRDASRYAGTGNHNEQFF
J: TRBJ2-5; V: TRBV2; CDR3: CASPLRYQETQYF
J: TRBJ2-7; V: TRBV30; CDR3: CAWMRRGADEQYF
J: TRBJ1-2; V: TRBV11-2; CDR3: CASSLRGGYPNYGYTF
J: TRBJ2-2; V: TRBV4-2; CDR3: CASSQTGELFF
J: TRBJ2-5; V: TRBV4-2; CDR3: CASSQGQGATETQYF
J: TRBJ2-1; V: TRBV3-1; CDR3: CASSQWGRSSYNEQFF
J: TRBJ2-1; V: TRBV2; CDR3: CASSERQGSYNEQFF
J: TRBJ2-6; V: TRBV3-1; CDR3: CASSQEGSGANVLTF
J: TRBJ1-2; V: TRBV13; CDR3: CASSFSNRRGYTF
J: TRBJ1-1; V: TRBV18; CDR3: CASSPPEGTFGNTEAFF
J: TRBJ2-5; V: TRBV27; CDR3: CASSLGGKKTQYF
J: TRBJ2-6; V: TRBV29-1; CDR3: CSVEERPVNSGANVLTF
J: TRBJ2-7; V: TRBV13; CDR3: CASSSHRDSLYEQYF
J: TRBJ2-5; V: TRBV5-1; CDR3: CASSGTGYQETQYF
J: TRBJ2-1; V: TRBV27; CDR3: CASTSGRSSYNEQFF
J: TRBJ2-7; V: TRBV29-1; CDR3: CSVVVLDRPTYEQYF
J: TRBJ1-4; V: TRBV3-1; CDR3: CASSQIRSTNEKLFF
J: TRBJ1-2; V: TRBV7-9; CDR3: CASSAPGTANLSNYGYTF
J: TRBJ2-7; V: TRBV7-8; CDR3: CASQGSEQYF
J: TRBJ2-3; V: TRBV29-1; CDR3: CSVRKGQGRDTQYF
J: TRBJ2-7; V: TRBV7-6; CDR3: CASSLGGGDSYEQYF
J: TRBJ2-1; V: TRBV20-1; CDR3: CSADTDFSPYNEQFF
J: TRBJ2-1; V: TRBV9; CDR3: CASSADSNEQFF
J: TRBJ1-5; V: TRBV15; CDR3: CATSPGGERPQHF
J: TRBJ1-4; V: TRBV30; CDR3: CAWSVRGVRGDEKLFF
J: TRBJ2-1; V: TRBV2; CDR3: CASKGSYNEQFF
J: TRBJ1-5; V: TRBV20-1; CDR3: CSARSGEKGIYSNQPQHF
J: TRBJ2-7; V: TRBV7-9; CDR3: CASSSVGASYEQYF
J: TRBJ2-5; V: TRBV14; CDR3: CASSQEVGEGRAETQYF
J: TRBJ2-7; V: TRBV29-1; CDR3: CSVEGASPTYEQYF
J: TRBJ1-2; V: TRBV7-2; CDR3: CASSLAEQPRSGYTF
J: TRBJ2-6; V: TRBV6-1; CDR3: CASSGYSGTPRFWANVLTF
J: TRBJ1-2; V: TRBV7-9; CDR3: CASSLARDGYTF
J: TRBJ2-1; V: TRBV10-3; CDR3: CAISEGQGANNEQFF
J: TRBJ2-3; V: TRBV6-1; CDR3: CASSEELAGTLTDTQYF
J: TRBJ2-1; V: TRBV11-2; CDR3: CASSFIRTGGNNEQFF
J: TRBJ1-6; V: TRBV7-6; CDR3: CASSRSYNDSPLHF
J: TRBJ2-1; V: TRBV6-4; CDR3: CASSGLAGSDEQFF
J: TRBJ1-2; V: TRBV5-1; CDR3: CASSSKQGYTF
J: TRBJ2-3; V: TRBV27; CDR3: CASSLLAGGPPDTQYF
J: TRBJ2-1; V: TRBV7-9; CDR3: CASSLGREQFF
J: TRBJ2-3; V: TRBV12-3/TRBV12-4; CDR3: CASTLVGDTQYF
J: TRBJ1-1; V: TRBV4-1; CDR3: CASSHNRGSTEAFF
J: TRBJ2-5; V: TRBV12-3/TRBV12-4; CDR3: CASSTPHLVILETQYF